These 29 T cell receptor beta chains came from one sample sequenced in a study of PD-1 blockade in mismatch repair-deficient tumors. Clones were read by immunoSEQ multiplex PCR, and TCRdb kept only the in-frame ones, dropping some. The data show roughly 38,000 clones, approximately 80% seen once. Sequenced here: PBMCs, sampled approximately 9 months after starting pembrolizumab. These receptors came from an adult with mismatch repair-deficient cancer.

This chain connects TRBV4-1 to TRBJ2-1, with 12 positions matching TRBD2. The CDR3 runs 20 residues. Germline V gene sequence: CDR1 MGHRA, CDR2 YSYEKL. Germline trimming cut 2 bases from V and 1 base from J; bases unmatched to any gene: 12. CDR3 amino acids: CASSQRLLAGGPLSYNEQFF. The CDR3 bases are TGCGCCAGCAGCCAAAGGTTGCTAGCGGGAGGGCCATTATCCTACAATGAGCAGTTCTTC.

This sequence joins TRBV20-1 and TRBJ1-2; D is unclear. Germline V gives CDR1 DFQATT, CDR2 SNEGSKA (reference sequence). V lost 5 bases, J lost 6 bases, and 7 bases lay in between. The CDR3 consists of 10 residues. The CDR3 here is CSALVDGYTF. The CDR3 DNA reads TGCAGTGCTCTCGTTGATGGCTACACCTTC.

The chain has TRBV29-1 and TRBJ1-5, with 8 bases that match TRBD1. From germline, CDR1 is SQVTM and CDR2 ANQGSEA. Germline trimming cut 6 bases from V and 7 bases from J; bases unmatched to any gene: 11. This CDR3 region has 14 residues. In DNA, the CDR3 is TGCAGCGTGGCGGACAGGGCGAGAGGACAGCCCCAGCATTTT. Its protein is CSVADRARGQPQHF.

This chain connects TRBV28 to TRBJ1-2; 12 bases line up with TRBD1. There are 15 residues in the CDR3. V shed 7 bases, J shed 6 bases, and the junction held 9 bases outside the gene matches. Germline values: CDR1 MDHEN, CDR2 SYDVKM. The CDR3 nucleotides are TGTGCCAGCACCGGGACAGGGGGCGCATATCATGGCTACACCTTC. The encoded protein is CASTGTGGAYHGYTF.

The chain couples TRBV2 to TRBJ2-2; 10 positions agree with TRBD1. This CDR3 spans 15 amino acids. The ends lost 6 bases at V and 6 bases at J; junction bases unmatched: 7. CDR1 and CDR2 (germline): SNHLY, FYNNEI. CDR3 nucleotides: TGTGCCAGCAGCCGACAGGGGGCCGGGTCCGGGGAGCTGTTTTTT. Its translation: CASSRQGAGSGELFF. The full variable domain, in which reference TRBV2 and TRBJ2-2 provide the parts outside the CDR3, is EPEVTQTPSHQVTQMGQEVILRCVPISNHLYFYWYRQILGQKVEFLVSFYNNEISEKSEIFDDQFSVERPDGSNFTLKIRSTKLEDSAMYFCASSRQGAGSGELFFGEGSRLTVL.

V gene TRBV7-3 combines with J gene TRBJ2-7; 11 bases line up with TRBD2. Unmatched junction bases numbered 8, after V lost 5 bases and J lost 5 bases. Germline CDR1 and CDR2: SGHTA and FQGTGA. The CDR3 is 15 residues long. The CDR3 region has the DNA TGTGCCAGCAGCCCGGGACTAGCGGCAGCCCACGAGCAGTACTTC. As protein: CASSPGLAAAHEQYF.

The chain carries TRBV2 and TRBJ2-3; TRBD2 is a possible D gene (7 bases). The CDR3 has 16 amino acids. V was shortened by 4 bases and J by 2 bases, with 16 bases between the two germline ends. Germline V lookup: CDR1 SNHLY, CDR2 FYNNEI. The CDR3 coding sequence is TGTGCCAGCAGTGGTTATAGGGGGGGGGACACAGATACGCAGTATTTT. It translates to CASSGYRGGDTDTQYF.

There are a few counts of this clone. The chain recombines TRBV11-3 with TRBJ2-1; 11 bases agree with TRBD2. The V segment lost 4 bases and the J segment 4 bases; nucleotides outside the gene matches: 12. Looked up from germline, CDR1 is SGHNT and CDR2 is YENEEA. CDR3 length: 18 residues. The CDR3 loop reads CASSSNLAGTSGYNEQFF. CDR3 nucleotides: TGTGCCAGCAGCTCCAACTTAGCCGGGACTAGCGGTTACAATGAGCAGTTCTTC.

The rearrangement joins TRBV2 to TRBJ2-5; possible D gene TRBD1, 5 bases. The CDR3 has 12 residues. V lost 4 bases, J lost 3 bases, and 6 bases lay in between. Per germline, CDR1 SNHLY and CDR2 FYNNEI. CDR3 protein: CASSVTEETQYF. The CDR3 nucleotides are TGTGCCAGCAGTGTGACAGAAGAGACCCAGTACTTC.

This clone has a single count. The chain uses TRBV28 and TRBJ2-5, with a possible D match to TRBD1 (6 bases). CDR3 length: 14 residues. V was clipped by 6 bases and J by 1 base, with 12 bases between them. Germline-derived CDR1 and CDR2 are MDHEN and SYDVKM. CDR3 region: CASSPGGSQETQYF. The CDR3 DNA reads as TGTGCCAGCAGCCCTGGGGGCAGCCAAGAGACCCAGTACTTC.

J is TRBJ1-2 and V is TRBV28, with 9 positions matching TRBD1. From germline, CDR1 is MDHEN and CDR2 SYDVKM. CDR3 length: 15 residues. V lost 6 bases to trimming and J lost 8 bases; unmatched junction nucleotides: 13. CDR3 sequence: CASRPGQGKVWGYTF. CDR3 DNA: TGTGCCAGCAGACCCGGACAGGGGAAGGTTTGGGGCTACACCTTC.

The chain recombines TRBV4-1 with TRBJ2-7; TRBD1 matches 7 bases. The junction had 12 bases not matched to a gene; V was cut back by 3 bases and J by 4 bases. The CDR3 is made up of 16 amino acids. Germline CDR1 is MGHRA and CDR2 is YSYEKL. CDR3 sequence (DNA): TGCGCCAGCAGCCATCGACAGGGCAGAGATATATACGAGCAGTACTTC. It codes for CASSHRQGRDIYEQYF.

This sequence joins TRBV19 and TRBJ2-3; 7 nucleotides align to TRBD1. Unmatched junction bases numbered 20, after V lost 3 bases and J lost 2 bases. This CDR3 region has 20 residues. CDR1 and CDR2 from the germline V gene are LNHDA and SQIVND (reference sequence). CDR3 DNA sequence: TGTGCCAGTAGTATGGGCGCGTGTGATACAGGGGCGCCGATCACAGATACGCAGTATTTT. As protein: CASSMGACDTGAPITDTQYF.

This clone came up once. The chain employs TRBV21-1 and TRBJ2-5; the table's D call, TRBD1, was not checked against the DNA. TRBV21-1 is reported as a pseudogene. The CDR3 extends over 15 amino acids. The CDR3 loop reads CASIKGYPNGSRKYF. The CDR3 DNA reads as TGTGCCAGCATCAAGGGCTATCCTAACGGCAGTCGCAAGTACTTC.

The rearrangement links TRBV28 to TRBJ2-2; 12 positions match TRBD2. The V gene's germline CDR1 is MDHEN and CDR2 SYDVKM. The CDR3 contains 16 residues. Trimming cost V 4 bases and J 4 bases; bases outside gene matches: 4. CDR3 nucleotides: TGTGCCAGCAGTTCCCTAGCGGGAGGGGGCACCGGGGAGCTGTTTTTT. Translation: CASSSLAGGGTGELFF.

The rearrangement links TRBV7-9 to TRBJ1-4; no reliable D call. There are 14 residues in the CDR3. The germline V gene encodes CDR1 SEHNR and CDR2 FQNEAQ (reference sequence). Trimming stripped 5 bases from V and 8 bases from J, with 15 bases between. CDR3: CASSPSGGLEKLFF. CDR3 bases: TGTGCCAGCAGCCCCAGCGGAGGGTTGGAAAAACTGTTTTTT.

V and J are TRBV28 and TRBJ2-3, with a possible D match to TRBD2 (5 bases). V dropped 2 bases and J dropped 8 bases, with 8 bases sitting between them. From germline, CDR1 is MDHEN and CDR2 SYDVKM. The CDR3 length is 12 residues. The CDR3 bases are TGTGCCAGCAGTTTAGGACTTATTACGCAGTATTTT. It codes for CASSLGLITQYF. The variable domain in full, completed from reference TRBV28 and TRBJ2-3, reads DVKVTQSSRYLVKRTGEKVFLECVQDMDHENMFWYRQDPGLGLRLIYFSYDVKMKEKGDIPEGYSVSREKKERFSLILESASTNQTSMYLCASSLGLITQYFGPGTRLTVL.

This chain joins TRBV30 and TRBJ1-2; D is unclear. With 5 bases removed from V and 7 bases from J, the gap between germline ends came to 14 bases. The CDR3 runs 12 residues. Looked up from germline, CDR1 is GTSNPN and CDR2 is SVGIG (reference sequence). The CDR3 protein is CAWFGPRGGYTF. The CDR3 DNA reads as TGTGCCTGGTTCGGCCCTCGGGGTGGCTACACCTTC.

The rearrangement links TRBV7-3 to TRBJ1-1; D is ambiguous. Trimming cost V 5 bases and J 1 base, with 14 bases left between them. The V gene's germline CDR1 is SGHTA and CDR2 FQGTGA. This CDR3 spans 15 amino acids. CDR3: CASSPLGLQNTEAFF. The CDR3 DNA reads as TGTGCCAGCAGCCCCCTTGGACTGCAGAACACTGAAGCTTTCTTT.

The rearrangement joins TRBV15 to TRBJ1-1, with D hard to call. Germline CDR1 reads LNHNV; CDR2 reads YYDKDF (reference sequence). The CDR3 contains 15 residues. Trimming took 0 bases from V and 0 from J, leaving 8 bases between them. The CDR3 sequence: CATSRDPQLNTEAFF. CDR3 nucleotides: TGTGCCACCAGCAGAGATCCACAGCTGAACACTGAAGCTTTCTTT.

V usage is TRBV28 and J usage is TRBJ1-5; TRBD1 matches 7 bases. The V gene end was trimmed by 6 bases and the J gene end by 1 base; junction bases not matched to a gene: 6. CDR1 is MDHEN, CDR2 SYDVKM, per germline. This CDR3 region has 15 residues. CDR3 sequence: CASRVPGQSNQPQHF. CDR3 in DNA: TGTGCCAGCAGGGTACCGGGACAGAGCAATCAGCCCCAGCATTTT.

This clone has a handful of counts. This chain joins TRBV21-1 and TRBJ2-7; TRBD2 is the table's D call, not checked against the DNA. TRBV21-1 constitutes a pseudogene. This CDR3 is 19 amino acids long. CDR3 nucleotide sequence: TGTGCCAGCAGCATTACAGGTCGGACTAGCGGGACAAGCTCCTACGAGCAGTACTTC. Amino acids: CASSITGRTSGTSSYEQYF.

J is TRBJ2-1 and V is TRBV27, with 8 nucleotides matching TRBD1. J lost 7 bases, V lost 2 bases, and 4 bases had no gene match. The CDR3 is 14 amino acids. The germline CDR1 and CDR2 sequences are MNHEY and SMNVEV (reference sequence). The CDR3 DNA is TGTGCCAGCAGTTTAGGACAGGGACTGAATGAGCAGTTCTTC. Residues: CASSLGQGLNEQFF.

The genes are TRBV10-2 and TRBJ2-3; D perhaps matches TRBD2 (6 bases). V shed 4 bases and J shed 6 bases, with 8 bases lying between them. Germline CDR1 is WSHSY and CDR2 is SAAADI. This CDR3 is built from 12 residues. The CDR3 DNA reads TGCGCCAGCAGTGGTGGGAGGGATACGCAGTATTTT. The encoded protein is CASSGGRDTQYF.

The chain employs TRBV5-4 and TRBJ2-7; TRBD1 aligns across 7 bases. The CDR3 is 13 residues long. The V and J ends lost 0 bases and 5 bases, in that order; junction bases with no gene match: 2. Germline V lookup: CDR1 SGHNT, CDR2 YYREEE (reference sequence). The CDR3 region is CASSLDRGNEQYF. The CDR3 DNA reads TGTGCCAGCAGCTTGGACAGGGGCAACGAGCAGTACTTC.

V and J are TRBV7-9 and TRBJ1-2, with D tentatively TRBD1 (5 bases). CDR3 length equals 12 residues. The ends were cut back, 5 bases at V and 7 bases at J, with 11 bases in the middle. Germline-derived CDR1 and CDR2 are SEHNR and FQNEAQ (reference sequence). CDR3 protein: CASSDDSFGYTF. In nucleotides, the CDR3 is TGTGCCAGCAGCGACGACAGCTTTGGCTACACCTTC.

V is TRBV4-1 and J is TRBJ2-5; 7 positions agree with TRBD2. Unmatched junction bases numbered 13, after V lost 0 bases and J lost 9 bases. Germline V CDR1 and CDR2: MGHRA, YSYEKL. The CDR3 extends over 16 amino acids. CDR3 sequence (DNA): TGCGCCAGCAGCCAAGAGGGAGCGACTAGCTCGAGGGCCCAGTACTTC. Translating gives CASSQEGATSSRAQYF.

V is TRBV18 and J is TRBJ2-1; D is unclear. V dropped 5 bases and J dropped 1 base, with 9 bases sitting between them. Germline V gives CDR1 KGHSH, CDR2 LQKENI. The CDR3 contains 14 residues. CDR3 DNA sequence: TGTGCCAGCTCAACGAGCAATTCCTACAATGAGCAGTTCTTC. Its protein product is CASSTSNSYNEQFF.

The rearrangement joins TRBV14 to TRBJ1-6; possible D gene TRBD1, 5 bases. The CDR3 length is 15 residues. CDR1 is SGHDN, CDR2 FVKESK, per germline. V shed 3 bases and J shed 6 bases, with 12 bases lying between them. The CDR3 sequence is CASSHLGEGNSPLHF. CDR3 bases: TGTGCCAGCAGCCACCTGGGGGAGGGTAATTCACCCCTCCACTTT. Drawing the rest from reference TRBV14 and TRBJ1-6, the complete variable domain is EAGVTQFPSHSVIEKGQTVTLRCDPISGHDNLYWYRRVMGKEIKFLLHFVKESKQDESGMPNNRFLAERTGGTYSTLKVQPAELEDSGVYFCASSHLGEGNSPLHFGNGTRLTVT.